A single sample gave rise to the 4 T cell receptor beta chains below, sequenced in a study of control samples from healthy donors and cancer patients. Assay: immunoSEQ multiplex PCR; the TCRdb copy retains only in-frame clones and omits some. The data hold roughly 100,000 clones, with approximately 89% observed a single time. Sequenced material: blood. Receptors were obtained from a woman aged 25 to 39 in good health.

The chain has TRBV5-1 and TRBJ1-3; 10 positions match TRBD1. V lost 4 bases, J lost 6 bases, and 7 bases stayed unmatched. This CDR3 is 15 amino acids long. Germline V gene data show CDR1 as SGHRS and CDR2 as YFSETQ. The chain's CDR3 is CASSVGQGDLNTIYF. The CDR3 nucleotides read TGCGCCAGCAGCGTAGGACAGGGGGACCTAAACACCATATATTTT. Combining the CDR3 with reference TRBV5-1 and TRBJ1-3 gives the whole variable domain KAGVTQTPRYLIKTRGQQVTLSCSPISGHRSVSWYQQTPGQGLQFLFEYFSETQRNKGNFPGRFSGRQFSNSRSEMNVSTLELGDSALYLCASSVGQGDLNTIYFGEGSWLTVV.

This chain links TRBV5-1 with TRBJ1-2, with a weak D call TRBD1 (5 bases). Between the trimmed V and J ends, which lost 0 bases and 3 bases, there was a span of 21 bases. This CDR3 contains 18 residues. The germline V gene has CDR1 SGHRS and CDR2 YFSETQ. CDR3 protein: CASSLAATGDRVHYGYTF. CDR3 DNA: TGCGCCAGCAGCTTGGCCGCGACGGGGGACCGAGTACACTATGGCTACACCTTC.

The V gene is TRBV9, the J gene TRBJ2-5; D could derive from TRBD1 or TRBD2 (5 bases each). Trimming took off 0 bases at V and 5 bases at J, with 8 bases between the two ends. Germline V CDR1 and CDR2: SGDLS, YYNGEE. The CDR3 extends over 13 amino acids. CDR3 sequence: CASSVGREETQYF. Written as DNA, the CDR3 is TGTGCCAGCAGCGTAGGCAGGGAGGAGACCCAGTACTTC.

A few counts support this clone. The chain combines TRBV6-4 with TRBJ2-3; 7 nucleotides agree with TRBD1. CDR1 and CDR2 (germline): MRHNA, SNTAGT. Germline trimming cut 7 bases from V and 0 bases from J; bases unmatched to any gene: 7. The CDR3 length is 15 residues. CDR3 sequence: CASTEGGSSTDTQYF. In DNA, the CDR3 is TGTGCCAGCACTGAAGGGGGCTCTAGCACAGATACGCAGTATTTT.